Each of the 20 T cell receptor beta chains below was sequenced from the same sample in a study of identical twins. TCRdb re-analysed the 5' RACE reads in MiXCR, keeping a single row per CDR3 protein. The sample shows 300,000 to 400,000 distinct CDR3 sequences, more than 9% of them seen only once. In addition, the sample was reused for a study of yellow fever vaccine responses in identical twins.

Sequencing was carried out using CD8+ T cells sorted from blood. The receptors here all came from a woman under 30 in good health.

The chain links TRBV2 to TRBJ1-1; D not certain. The CDR3 is made up of 10 amino acids. Germline CDR1 and CDR2: SNHLY and FYNNEI. The V end was cut by 8 bases, the J end by 4 bases, with 5 bases between. The CDR3 DNA reads TGTGCCAGCTGGACCACTGAAGCTTTCTTT. Translated: CASWTTEAFF.

This clonotype was counted many times. V is TRBV7-6 and J is TRBJ1-6; possibly TRBD1 for D (5 bases). The CDR3 totals 15 residues. CDR1 and CDR2 (germline): SGHVS, FNYEAQ. Trimming removed 1 base from V and 4 bases from J, with 8 bases in between. CDR3 bases: TGTGCCAGCAGCTTAGTGACAGCTTATAATTCACCCCTCCACTTT. Its protein is CASSLVTAYNSPLHF.

This clonotype was seen only a few times. The CDR3 DNA sequence: TGTGCCAGCATGAGATCCACCGGGGAGCTGTTTTTT. Protein: CASMRSTGELFF. The chain is built from TRBV6-5 and TRBJ2-2; D is uncertain. The CDR3 extends over 12 amino acids. Per the germline V gene, CDR1 is MNHEY and CDR2 is SVGAGI. Trimming cost V 7 bases and J 4 bases, with 7 bases left between them.

The sample holds many counts of this clonotype. One end of the junction does not line up with germline, which may come from a read error. The V call is TRBV5-1, the J call TRBJ2-2, with D hard to call. Germline assignment: CDR1 SGHRS and CDR2 YFSETQ. This CDR3 contains 13 residues. The CDR3 loop is CASSLGNTGELFF. The CDR3 DNA sequence: TGTGCCAGCAGTCTGGGGAACACCGGGGAGCTGTTTTTT.

V gene TRBV19 combines with J gene TRBJ1-1; D is uncertain. The CDR3 runs 13 residues. V lost 1 base, J lost 1 base, and 4 bases lay in between. The V gene's germline CDR1 is LNHDA and CDR2 SQIVND (reference sequence). The CDR3 protein is CASSIAQNTEAFF. The CDR3 DNA reads TGTGCCAGTAGTATAGCACAGAACACTGAAGCTTTCTTT.

The rearrangement links TRBV4-1 to TRBJ1-2; D gene unclear. This CDR3 region has 13 residues. Between the trimmed V and J ends, which lost 4 bases and 7 bases, there was a span of 13 bases. Germline CDR1 is MGHRA and CDR2 is YSYEKL. In DNA form, the CDR3 reads TGCGCCAGCAGCCCCTCAAAGTTGGGTGGCTACACCTTC. Its translation is CASSPSKLGGYTF.

This clonotype was counted only a few times. This chain links TRBV25-1 with TRBJ2-3; no clear D gene. V was clipped by 0 bases and J by 0 bases, with 10 bases between them. The CDR3 has 16 amino acids. The germline CDR1 and CDR2 sequences are MGHDK and SYGVNS. The CDR3 coding sequence is TGTGCCAGCAGTGAATACGGGCCCCCAAGCACAGATACGCAGTATTTT. Translating it yields CASSEYGPPSTDTQYF.

The chain recombines TRBV20-1 with TRBJ2-5; D not certain. The CDR3 length is 13 residues. Germline V lookup: CDR1 DFQATT, CDR2 SNEGSKA (reference sequence). Trimming pared 3 bases from V and 0 bases from J, leaving 8 bases between. CDR3 sequence: CSARTRYQETQYF. The CDR3 bases are TGCAGTGCTAGGACGAGATACCAAGAGACCCAGTACTTC.

The chain links TRBV25-1 to TRBJ2-1; D call uncertain. The CDR3 contains 15 residues. V was shortened by 6 bases and J by 9 bases, with 21 bases between the two germline ends. Germline CDR1 is MGHDK and CDR2 is SYGVNS. The CDR3 is CASSQTGFGMGEQFF. CDR3 nucleotides: TGTGCCAGCAGCCAGACCGGGTTCGGCATGGGTGAGCAGTTCTTC.

Many counts were recorded for this clonotype. The chain couples TRBV7-3 to TRBJ2-1; D is ambiguous. The ends were cut back, 2 bases at V and 0 bases at J, with 5 bases in the middle. Germline assignment: CDR1 SGHTA and CDR2 FQGTGA. CDR3 size: 14 residues. CDR3 protein: CASSLSDSYNEQFF. CDR3 bases: TGTGCCAGCAGCTTATCTGACTCCTACAATGAGCAGTTCTTC.

V is TRBV12-3 or TRBV12-4 and J is TRBJ2-5; D tentatively reads TRBD1 or TRBD2 (6 bases each). There are 15 residues in the CDR3. The V end lost 5 bases, the J end lost 5 bases, and 18 bases lay between the germline ends. The CDR3 nucleotides read TGTGCCAGCAGTCCCGCGGGACAAAGGTGGGAGACCCAGTACTTC. This codes for CASSPAGQRWETQYF.

This clonotype was counted between two and nine times. The rearrangement joins TRBV27 to TRBJ2-5; D remains unclear. Germline assignment: CDR1 MNHEY and CDR2 SMNVEV (reference sequence). Between the trimmed V and J ends, which lost 3 bases and 5 bases, there was a span of 10 bases. CDR3 length: 13 amino acids. CDR3 sequence (DNA): TGTGCCAGCAGTTTGGGGATTCGGGAGACCCAGTACTTC. Protein sequence: CASSLGIRETQYF.

This clonotype was picked up a small number of times. The rearrangement uses TRBV5-6 and TRBJ2-1, with D uncertain. The germline CDR1 and CDR2 sequences are SGHDT and YYEEEE. The CDR3 runs to 16 residues. V was trimmed by 0 bases and J by 2 bases, leaving 12 bases between them. CDR3 DNA: TGTGCCAGCAGCTTGGCCACACCCCATCCCTACAATGAGCAGTTCTTC. Residues: CASSLATPHPYNEQFF.

The chain uses TRBV18 and TRBJ1-1; weak D call: TRBD1 (5 bases). Trimming removed 0 bases from V and 8 bases from J, with 13 bases in between. The CDR3 covers 14 residues. Germline assignment: CDR1 KGHSH and CDR2 LQKENI. CDR3 in amino acids: CASSPPSSWGEAFF. The DNA of the CDR3 is TGTGCCAGCTCACCACCGAGTTCATGGGGGGAAGCTTTCTTT.

There are a few counts of this clonotype. This sequence joins TRBV4-1 and TRBJ2-5; 9 bases align to TRBD1. In germline, CDR1 is MGHRA, CDR2 YSYEKL. The CDR3 is 15 amino acids. Trimming removed 4 bases from V and 2 bases from J; junction bases left unmatched: 5. The CDR3 here is CASSRRDRAQETQYF. The CDR3 bases are TGCGCCAGCAGCCGCCGGGACAGGGCTCAAGAGACCCAGTACTTC.

V and J are TRBV6-1 and TRBJ2-7; a possible D gene is TRBD2 (5 bases). The CDR3 has 16 residues. Germline V gene data show CDR1 as MNHNS and CDR2 as SASEGT. Between the trimmed V and J ends, which lost 3 bases and 0 bases, there was a span of 15 bases. CDR3 region: CASSDEGAFISYEQYV. The DNA for the CDR3 is TGTGCCAGCAGTGATGAGGGCGCCTTCATCTCCTACGAGCAGTACGTC.

The chain employs TRBV4-1 and TRBJ2-7; D is uncertain. The V gene lost 4 bases and the J gene lost 6 bases, with 13 bases spanning the gap. CDR3 size: 13 residues. Germline V gene lookup returns CDR1 MGHRA and CDR2 YSYEKL. The CDR3 is CASSPGGGAEQYF. In DNA form, the CDR3 reads TGCGCCAGCAGCCCAGGTGGCGGAGCCGAGCAGTACTTC.

Only a few counts were recorded for this clonotype. This chain connects TRBV12-3 or TRBV12-4 to TRBJ2-1; 9 bases line up with TRBD1. V was pared by 6 bases and J by 7 bases, with 16 bases of the junction left unmatched. The CDR3 has 17 residues. The CDR3 spells CASSFNARDRAANEQFF. Written as DNA, the CDR3 is TGTGCCAGCAGCTTTAATGCCCGGGACAGGGCTGCGAATGAGCAGTTCTTC.

The CDR3 bases are TGCAGCGTTGGACGGACTAGCGACACAGATACGCAGTATTTT. Its protein is CSVGRTSDTDTQYF. The genes are TRBV29-1 and TRBJ2-3, with 9 bases identical to TRBD2. Trimming cost V 4 bases and J 2 bases; bases outside gene matches: 4. The CDR3 sequence is 14 residues long. CDR1 and CDR2 (germline): SQVTM, ANQGSEA.

The chain joins TRBV6-1 to TRBJ2-3; TRBD2 aligns across 13 bases. J lost 4 bases, V lost 3 bases, and 4 bases had no gene match. The V gene's germline CDR1 is MNHNS and CDR2 SASEGT. The CDR3 contains 16 residues. CDR3 coding DNA: TGTGCCAGCAGTGAGGCTGGACTAGCGGGAGCAGATACGCAGTATTTT. As protein: CASSEAGLAGADTQYF.